This T cell receptor beta chain is from a study of a mutant IDH1 vaccine in newly diagnosed glioma. Study at large: Eight vaccine injections were given to patients in weeks 1, 3, 5, 7, 11, 15, 19 and 23. Treated patients had a mean age of roughly 40 years and an approximately 62% male, 37.5% female split. Following radiotherapy alone, or alongside temozolomide cycles, vaccination was started after an interval of 4-6 weeks. General study results and limits: Shifts in the top peripheral T cell clonotypes seemed unrelated to pseudoprogression.

The time point denotes: week 5, during vaccination. Doses comprised 300 ug of mutant IDH1 20-mer peptide each, plus topical imiquimod. Generated by immunoSEQ multiplex PCR, the TCRdb table keeps only in-frame clones and is missing some. The sample yields tens of thousands of clones, 90% to 95% seen once. CDR3 length equals 16 residues. Looked up from germline, CDR1 is SGHRS and CDR2 is YFSETQ. The ends were cut back, 4 bases at V and 0 bases at J, with 14 bases in the middle. In regard to this clone: What it binds is not known.

The TCR sequence derives from a woman in her forties or fifties with glioma. The sample here was PBMCs, taken from a glioma patient whose treatment included an IDH1 peptide vaccine. The chain links TRBV5-1 to TRBJ2-1; D remains ambiguous. CDR3 in DNA: TGCGCCAGCAGCCTCCAAACCGCGATCTCCTACAATGAGCAGTTCTTC. Residues: CASSLQTAISYNEQFF.